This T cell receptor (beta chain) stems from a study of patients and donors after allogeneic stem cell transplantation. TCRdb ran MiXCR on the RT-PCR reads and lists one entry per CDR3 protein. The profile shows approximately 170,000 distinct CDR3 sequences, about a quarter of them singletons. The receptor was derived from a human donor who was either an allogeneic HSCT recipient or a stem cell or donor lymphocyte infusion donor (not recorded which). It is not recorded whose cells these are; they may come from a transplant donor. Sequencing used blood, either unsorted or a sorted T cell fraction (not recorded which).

The CDR3 DNA is TGTGCCAGCAGTCTCGCTTTGGATTCACCCCTCCACTTT. This encodes CASSLALDSPLHF. The chain combines TRBV12-3 or TRBV12-4 with TRBJ1-6, with D hard to call. The V gene lost 5 bases and the J gene lost 8 bases, with 10 bases spanning the gap. The length of the CDR3 is 13 residues.